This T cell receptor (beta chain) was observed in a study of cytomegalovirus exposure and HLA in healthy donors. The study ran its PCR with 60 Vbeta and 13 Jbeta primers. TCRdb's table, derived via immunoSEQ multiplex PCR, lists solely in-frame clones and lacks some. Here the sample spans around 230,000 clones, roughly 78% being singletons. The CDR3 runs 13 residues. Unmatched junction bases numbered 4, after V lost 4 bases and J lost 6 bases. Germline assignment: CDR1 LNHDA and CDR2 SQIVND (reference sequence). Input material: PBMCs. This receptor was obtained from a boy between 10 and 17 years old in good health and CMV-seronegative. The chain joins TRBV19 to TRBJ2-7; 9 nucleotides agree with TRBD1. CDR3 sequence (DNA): TGTGCCAGTAGTACGGGACAGGGCATCGAGCAGTACTTC. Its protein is CASSTGQGIEQYF.